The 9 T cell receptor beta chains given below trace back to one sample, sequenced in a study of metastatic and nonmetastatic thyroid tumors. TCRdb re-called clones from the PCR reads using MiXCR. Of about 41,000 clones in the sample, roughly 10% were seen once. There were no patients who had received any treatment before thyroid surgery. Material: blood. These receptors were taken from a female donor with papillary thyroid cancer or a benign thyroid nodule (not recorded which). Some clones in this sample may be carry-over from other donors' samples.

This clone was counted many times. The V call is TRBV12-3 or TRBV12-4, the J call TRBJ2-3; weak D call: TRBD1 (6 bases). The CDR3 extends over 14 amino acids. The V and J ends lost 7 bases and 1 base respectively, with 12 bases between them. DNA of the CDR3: TGTGCCAGCAACGACAGGTTCCGCACAGATACGCAGTATTTT. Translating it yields CASNDRFRTDTQYF.

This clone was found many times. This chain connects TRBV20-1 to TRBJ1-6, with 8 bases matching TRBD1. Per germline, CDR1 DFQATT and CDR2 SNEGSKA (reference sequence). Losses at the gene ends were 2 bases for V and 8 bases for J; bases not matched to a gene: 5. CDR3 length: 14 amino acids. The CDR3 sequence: CSARRGQDYSPLHF. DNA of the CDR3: TGCAGTGCTAGACGGGGACAGGACTATTCACCCCTCCACTTT.

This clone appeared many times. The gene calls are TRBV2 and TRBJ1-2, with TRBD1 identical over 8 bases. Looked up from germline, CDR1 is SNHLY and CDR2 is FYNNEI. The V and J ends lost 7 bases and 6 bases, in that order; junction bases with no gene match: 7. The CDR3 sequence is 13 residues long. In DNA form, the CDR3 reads TGTGCCAGCAACTCGGACAGGGATGATGGCTACACCTTC. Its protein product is CASNSDRDDGYTF.

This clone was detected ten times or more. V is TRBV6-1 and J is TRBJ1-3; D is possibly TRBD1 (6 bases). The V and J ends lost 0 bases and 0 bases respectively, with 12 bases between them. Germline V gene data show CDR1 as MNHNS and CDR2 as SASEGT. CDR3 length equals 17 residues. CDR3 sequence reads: CASSEAHQGISGNTIYF. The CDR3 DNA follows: TGTGCCAGCAGTGAAGCGCATCAGGGGATCTCTGGAAACACCATATATTTT.

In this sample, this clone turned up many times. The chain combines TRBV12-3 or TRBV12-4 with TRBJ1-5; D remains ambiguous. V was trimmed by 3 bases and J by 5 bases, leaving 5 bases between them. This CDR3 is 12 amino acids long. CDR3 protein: CASSFTDQPQHF. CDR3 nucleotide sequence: TGTGCCAGCAGTTTCACAGATCAGCCCCAGCATTTT.

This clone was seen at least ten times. The CDR3 sequence: CAISDPSRQGAKGYTF. CDR3 sequence (DNA): TGTGCCATCAGTGATCCTTCCAGACAGGGGGCTAAGGGCTACACCTTC. This chain links TRBV10-3 with TRBJ1-2, with TRBD1 matching 10 bases. Germline loops: CDR1 ENHRY, CDR2 SYGVKD. Trimming cost V 3 bases and J 8 bases; bases outside gene matches: 12. This CDR3 comprises 16 residues.

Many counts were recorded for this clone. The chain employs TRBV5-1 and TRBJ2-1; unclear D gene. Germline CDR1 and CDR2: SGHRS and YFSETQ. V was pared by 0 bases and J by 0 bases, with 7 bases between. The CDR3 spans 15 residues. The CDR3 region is CASSLGESSYNEQFF. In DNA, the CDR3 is TGCGCCAGCAGCTTGGGCGAAAGCTCCTACAATGAGCAGTTCTTC.

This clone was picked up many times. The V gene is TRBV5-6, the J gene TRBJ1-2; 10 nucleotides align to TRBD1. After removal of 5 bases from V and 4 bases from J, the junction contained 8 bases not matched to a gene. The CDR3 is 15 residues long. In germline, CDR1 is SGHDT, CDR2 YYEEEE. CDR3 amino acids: CASSQPGQGTYGYTF. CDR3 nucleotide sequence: TGTGCCAGCAGTCAGCCGGGACAGGGGACCTATGGCTACACCTTC.

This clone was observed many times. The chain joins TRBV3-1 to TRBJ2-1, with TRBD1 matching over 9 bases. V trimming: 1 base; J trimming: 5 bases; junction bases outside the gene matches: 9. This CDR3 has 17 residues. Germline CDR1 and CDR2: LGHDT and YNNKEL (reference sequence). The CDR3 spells CASSQGIDRGKHNEQFF. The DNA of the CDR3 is TGTGCCAGCAGCCAAGGAATAGACAGGGGGAAACACAATGAGCAGTTCTTC.